One sample yielded the 12 T cell receptor beta chains listed below, sequenced in a study of cytomegalovirus exposure and HLA in healthy donors. PCR was performed using 60 Vbeta and 13 Jbeta primers. Sequencing was performed with immunoSEQ multiplex PCR; in TCRdb, only in-frame clones are kept and a portion is missing. The sample has about 130,000 clones; roughly 77% are singletons. Material: PBMCs. The origin of the receptors is a man between 25 and 39 years old in good health and CMV-seronegative.

The chain is built from TRBV29-1 and TRBJ1-1; D may be TRBD1 (6 bases). CDR1 and CDR2 (germline): SQVTM, ANQGSEA. There are 12 residues in the CDR3. The germline V and J ends were trimmed by 6 bases and 4 bases, with 12 bases remaining between them. The CDR3 DNA reads as TGCAGCGTCCAAAGGGGGAGCACTGAAGCTTTCTTT. Its protein product is CSVQRGSTEAFF.

The J gene is TRBJ2-7, the V gene TRBV6-1; TRBD1 matches 12 bases. Per germline, CDR1 MNHNS and CDR2 SASEGT. The V gene end was trimmed by 1 base and the J gene end by 6 bases; junction bases not matched to a gene: 13. The CDR3 covers 18 residues. Written as DNA, the CDR3 is TGTGCCAGCAGTGAAGTCGGCGGGACAGGGGGCAGGTTCAGCGAGCAGTACTTC. Translation gives CASSEVGGTGGRFSEQYF.

The V and J genes are TRBV19 and TRBJ1-1; 7 bases fit TRBD1. Germline V gene data show CDR1 as LNHDA and CDR2 as SQIVND (reference sequence). With 2 bases clipped from V and 0 bases from J, the junction kept 3 bases outside the gene matches. The CDR3 covers 15 residues. The CDR3 coding sequence is TGTGCCAGTAGTATACCCGACAGGGTGAACACTGAAGCTTTCTTT. Amino acid sequence: CASSIPDRVNTEAFF.

This sequence joins TRBV6-5 and TRBJ2-5; 7 nucleotides agree with TRBD1. With the DNA end fitting TRBJ2-7 better, the J assignment may be wrong. This CDR3 spans 16 amino acids. Germline V gene lookup returns CDR1 MNHEY and CDR2 SVGAGI. The CDR3 DNA sequence: TGTGCCAGCAGTTACCGACAGGGACGAGGATCCTACGAGCAGTACTTC. It encodes CASSYRQGRGSYEQYF.

The V gene is TRBV9, the J gene TRBJ2-5; the match to TRBD2 covers 8 bases. V was pared by 1 base and J by 1 base, with 0 bases of the junction left unmatched. CDR3 length equals 14 residues. The germline gives CDR1 SGDLS, CDR2 YYNGEE. DNA for the CDR3: TGTGCCAGCAGCGTAACTAGCGGCCAAGAGACCCAGTACTTC. This gives the protein CASSVTSGQETQYF.

This chain connects TRBV7-2 to TRBJ1-5, with a weak D call TRBD1 (5 bases). V lost 2 bases to trimming and J lost 1 base, with 9 bases between them. CDR1 SGHTA and CDR2 FQGNSA come from the germline V gene. The CDR3 covers 15 residues. The CDR3 coding sequence is TGTGCCAGCAGCTTACTAGGGGCGAGCAATCAGCCCCAGCATTTT. Amino acid sequence: CASSLLGASNQPQHF. Using reference TRBV7-2 and TRBJ1-5 for the parts outside the CDR3, the full variable domain is GAGVSQSPSNKVTEKGKDVELRCDPISGHTALYWYRQSLGQGLEFLIYFQGNSAPDKSGLPSDRFSAERTGGSVSTLTIQRTQQEDSAVYLCASSLLGASNQPQHFGDGTRLSIL.

This clone was counted a few times. The rearrangement uses TRBV10-3 and TRBJ2-1; 12 bases fit TRBD2. V lost 8 bases to trimming and J lost 7 bases; unmatched junction nucleotides: 6. CDR3 length equals 14 residues. In germline, CDR1 is ENHRY, CDR2 SYGVKD. DNA for the CDR3: TGTGCCATCGGTCTCCTAGCGGGGGGGAATGAGCAGTTCTTC. Translation: CAIGLLAGGNEQFF.

The J gene is TRBJ2-1, the V gene TRBV9, with 7 bases matching TRBD2. Trimming at V came to 0 bases and at J to 0 bases, leaving 3 bases not matched to a gene. This CDR3 has 16 residues. Per germline, CDR1 SGDLS and CDR2 YYNGEE. CDR3 coding DNA: TGTGCCAGCAGCGTAGCAGCGGGGAGCTCCTACAATGAGCAGTTCTTC. It encodes CASSVAAGSSYNEQFF.

The sample holds a few counts of this clone. The chain links TRBV25-1 to TRBJ2-6; TRBD1 matches 7 bases. Germline CDR1 and CDR2: MGHDK and SYGVNS. V was pared by 5 bases and J by 0 bases, with 7 bases of the junction left unmatched. This CDR3 is built from 17 residues. CDR3 region: CASSPRQGPSGANVLTF. CDR3 sequence (DNA): TGTGCCAGCAGTCCCCGACAGGGCCCCTCTGGGGCCAACGTCCTGACTTTC.

This sequence joins TRBV11-2 and TRBJ2-1; 7 nucleotides match TRBD1. From germline, CDR1 is SGHAT and CDR2 FQNNGV. Trimming took 5 bases from V and 1 from J; bases not matched to a gene: 2. The CDR3 sequence is 14 residues long. The CDR3 nucleotides read TGTGCCAGCAGCGGGACAGATTCCTACAATGAGCAGTTCTTC. Translation gives CASSGTDSYNEQFF.

The rearrangement joins TRBV20-1 to TRBJ2-7; D possibly corresponds to TRBD1 (5 bases). V lost 6 bases, J lost 0 bases, and 6 bases lay in between. The CDR3 length is 11 residues. Germline V gene lookup returns CDR1 DFQATT and CDR2 SNEGSKA (reference sequence). CDR3 nucleotides: TGCAGTGCCCAGGGCTCCTACGAGCAGTACTTC. It is translated as CSAQGSYEQYF.

The chain is built from TRBV2 and TRBJ1-5; the D is unclear. The V gene's germline CDR1 is SNHLY and CDR2 FYNNEI. The CDR3 length is 14 residues. V shed 6 bases and J shed 4 bases, with 13 bases lying between them. The DNA for the CDR3 is TGTGCCAGCAGGGCCTCCATATGGAATCAGCCCCAGCATTTT. This gives the protein CASRASIWNQPQHF.